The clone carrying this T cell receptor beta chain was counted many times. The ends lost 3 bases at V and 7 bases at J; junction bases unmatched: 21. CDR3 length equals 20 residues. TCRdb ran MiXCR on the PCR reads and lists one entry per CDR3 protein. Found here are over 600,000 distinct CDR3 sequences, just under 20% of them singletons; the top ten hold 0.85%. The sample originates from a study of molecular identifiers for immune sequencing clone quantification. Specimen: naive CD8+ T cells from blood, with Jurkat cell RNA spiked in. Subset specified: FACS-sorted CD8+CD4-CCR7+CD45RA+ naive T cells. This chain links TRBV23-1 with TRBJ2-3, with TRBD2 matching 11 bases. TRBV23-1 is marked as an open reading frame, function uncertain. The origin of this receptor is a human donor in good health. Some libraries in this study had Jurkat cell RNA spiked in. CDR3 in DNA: TGCGCCAGCAGTCATCCCCCCGTGACTAGCGGGACCTCCAGGGGGAATACGCAGTATTTT. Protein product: CASSHPPVTSGTSRGNTQYF.